Listed here are 27 T cell receptor beta chains from one sample, sequenced in a study of T cell responses to AZD1222 COVID-19 vaccine. Libraries were prepared by immunoSEQ multiplex PCR; TCRdb keeps only in-frame clonotypes and omits some of them. The sample records 98,000 or so clones, approximately 86% being singletons. Here the sequenced sample was peripheral blood, taken 28 days after the second dose of the MenACWY control vaccine. The receptors come from an adult who received the MenACWY meningococcal vaccine as a control.

CDR3 in amino acids: CASRPGLLPYGYTF. The CDR3 DNA is TGTGCCAGCAGACCGGGCCTTCTACCCTATGGCTACACCTTC. This rearrangement joins TRBV6-5 to TRBJ1-2; unclear D gene. Germline V CDR1 and CDR2: MNHEY, SVGAGI. V dropped 6 bases and J dropped 4 bases, with 15 bases sitting between them. The CDR3 loop spans 14 amino acids.

V is TRBV27 and J is TRBJ2-6, with 7 bases fitting TRBD1. The CDR3 is 17 amino acids. V dropped 5 bases and J dropped 0; count of bases not matched to a gene: 7. Germline CDR1 reads MNHEY; CDR2 reads SMNVEV (reference sequence). CDR3 in amino acids: CASSPGQRYSGANVLTF. The CDR3, as DNA: TGTGCCAGCAGTCCGGGACAGAGATACTCTGGGGCCAACGTCCTGACTTTC.

This clone has more than one count but fewer than ten. V gene TRBV9 combines with J gene TRBJ2-2; a weak D match, TRBD2 (6 bases). Trimming took 0 bases from V and 0 from J, leaving 18 bases between them. CDR1 and CDR2 (germline): SGDLS, YYNGEE. The CDR3 covers 19 residues. The CDR3 DNA sequence: TGTGCCAGCAGCGTAGACTGGTTCGGACTACCAACGAACACCGGGGAGCTGTTTTTT. This translates into CASSVDWFGLPTNTGELFF.

The chain joins TRBV2 to TRBJ1-6; TRBD1 matches at 8 bases. Unmatched junction bases numbered 8, after V lost 4 bases and J lost 9 bases. The CDR3 runs to 15 residues. Germline CDR1 is SNHLY and CDR2 is FYNNEI. The DNA for the CDR3 is TGTGCCAGCAGTGGGGATCGGACAGGGAGTTCACCCCTCCACTTT. Its protein is CASSGDRTGSSPLHF.

The rearrangement joins TRBV5-1 to TRBJ1-1; D unresolved. Trimming cost V 3 bases and J 3 bases, with 15 bases left between them. The CDR3 spans 15 residues. The germline V gene encodes CDR1 SGHRS and CDR2 YFSETQ. CDR3 region: CASSSVNGWDTEAFF. The DNA of the CDR3 is TGCGCCAGCAGCTCGGTAAATGGGTGGGACACTGAAGCTTTCTTT.

The chain carries TRBV24-1 and TRBJ2-1; 7 nucleotides match TRBD1. With V trimmed by 5 bases and J by 9 bases, 9 bases remained unmatched. This CDR3 has 14 amino acids. Germline values: CDR1 KGHDR, CDR2 SFDVKD. For the CDR3, the DNA is TGTGCCACCAGTGCCTTCACAGGGGATGTTGAGCAGTTCTTC. It specifies CATSAFTGDVEQFF.

The CDR3 protein is CASSTARNTEAFF. As DNA, the CDR3 is TGTGCCAGCTCAACAGCGAGGAACACTGAAGCTTTCTTT. The chain carries TRBV2 and TRBJ1-1; D ambiguous. V was pared by 8 bases and J by 1 base, with 11 bases between. CDR3 length: 13 residues. The germline V gene encodes CDR1 SNHLY and CDR2 FYNNEI.

V usage is TRBV2 and J usage is TRBJ1-6; D unresolved. Trimming removed 5 bases from V and 0 bases from J, with 11 bases in between. The CDR3 loop spans 16 amino acids. Germline loops: CDR1 SNHLY, CDR2 FYNNEI. In nucleotides, the CDR3 is TGTGCCAGCAGTCGTAGAGTTAGCTCCTATAATTCACCCCTCCACTTT. This codes for CASSRRVSSYNSPLHF.

The chain links TRBV3-1 (or the pseudogene TRBV3-2) to TRBJ2-1; D gene ambiguous. V lost 0 bases, J lost 0 bases, and 9 bases lay in between. This CDR3 is 16 amino acids long. CDR1 is LGHDT and CDR2 is YNNKEL in the germline V gene (reference sequence). The CDR3 DNA is TGTGCCAGCAGCCAAGATCCCCGAAACTCCTACAATGAGCAGTTCTTC. Residues: CASSQDPRNSYNEQFF.

This clone was detected once. This chain connects TRBV7-2 to TRBJ1-2, with 7 positions matching TRBD1. Germline-derived CDR1 and CDR2 are SGHTA and FQGNSA. The junction had 9 bases not matched to a gene; V was cut back by 1 base and J by 4 bases. This CDR3 contains 16 residues. For the CDR3, the DNA is TGTGCCAGCAGCTTAGGGGGGACAGAGCGTACCTATGGCTACACCTTC. Amino acids: CASSLGGTERTYGYTF.

V gene TRBV28 combines with J gene TRBJ2-1; the D gene is possibly TRBD1 (6 bases). Germline V gives CDR1 MDHEN, CDR2 SYDVKM. V was trimmed by 3 bases and J by 6 bases, leaving 21 bases between them. CDR3 length: 17 amino acids. The CDR3 coding sequence is TGTGCCAGCAGTTTGCGGTCTTTTTGGGGGCAGGGCAATGAGCAGTTCTTC. It is translated as CASSLRSFWGQGNEQFF.

V is TRBV7-8 and J is TRBJ1-6; a weak D match, TRBD1 (5 bases). CDR1 is SGHVS and CDR2 is FQNEAQ in the germline V gene. V shed 5 bases and J shed 6 bases, with 11 bases lying between them. CDR3 length: 14 amino acids. In nucleotides, the CDR3 is TGTGCCAGCAGCGTCAGGGTTCTTAATTCACCCCTCCACTTT. Encoded protein: CASSVRVLNSPLHF.

The chain joins TRBV12-3 or TRBV12-4 to TRBJ1-2; D perhaps matches TRBD1 (5 bases). This CDR3 has 12 amino acids. Deletions cut 8 bases from V and 5 bases from J, with 12 bases between. CDR3 loop: CASGRGDYGYTF. The CDR3 DNA is TGTGCCAGCGGACGGGGGGATTATGGCTACACCTTC.

This chain joins TRBV11-2 and TRBJ1-5; 7 positions agree with TRBD1. This CDR3 contains 15 residues. Trimming removed 0 bases from V and 4 bases from J; junction bases left unmatched: 3. Germline CDR1 is SGHAT and CDR2 is FQNNGV. Written as DNA, the CDR3 is TGTGCCAGCAGCTTAGATCCAGGGGGGAATCAGCCCCAGCATTTT. Its protein is CASSLDPGGNQPQHF.

This chain joins TRBV4-1 and TRBJ1-2, with no clear D. V dropped 0 bases and J dropped 0 bases, with 5 bases sitting between them. This CDR3 region has 14 residues. Germline lookup yields CDR1 MGHRA and CDR2 YSYEKL. Written as DNA, the CDR3 is TGCGCCAGCAGCCAAGATTGGGCTAACTATGGCTACACCTTC. Translating it yields CASSQDWANYGYTF.

This chain uses TRBV5-1 with TRBJ2-1; 11 bases agree with TRBD2. Germline V gives CDR1 SGHRS, CDR2 YFSETQ. Trimming at V came to 3 bases and at J to 4 bases, leaving 6 bases not matched to a gene. The CDR3 has 16 residues. The CDR3 reads CASSSYSGGVYNEQFF. CDR3 coding DNA: TGCGCCAGCAGCTCCTATAGCGGGGGGGTTTACAATGAGCAGTTCTTC.

V is TRBV4-3 and J is TRBJ2-7, with D hard to call. Germline V lookup: CDR1 LGHNA, CDR2 YSLEER. V lost 1 base to trimming and J lost 7 bases, with 11 bases between them. The CDR3 is made up of 13 amino acids. The CDR3 nucleotides read TGCGCCAGCAGCCAAGCGGTTTTCCGGGAGCAGTACTTC. Protein product: CASSQAVFREQYF.

V usage is TRBV6-2 or TRBV6-3 and J usage is TRBJ1-1; 8 bases are shared with TRBD1. J gave up 5 bases and V 2 bases, and 7 bases lay outside the gene matches. CDR1 and CDR2 (germline): MNHEY, SVGEGT. The length of the CDR3 is 15 residues. CDR3 nucleotides: TGTGCCAGCAGTTACCCCCAGGGGGCGCTTACTGAAGCTTTCTTT. The encoded protein is CASSYPQGALTEAFF.

The V and J genes are TRBV10-2 and TRBJ1-2; 7 bases are a match to TRBD1. The CDR3 sequence is 16 residues long. Germline V gene lookup returns CDR1 WSHSY and CDR2 SAAADI. V was pared by 2 bases and J by 5 bases, with 11 bases of the junction left unmatched. CDR3 region: CASSESVGRQGYGYTF. In DNA, the CDR3 is TGCGCCAGCAGTGAGAGTGTCGGGAGACAGGGTTATGGCTACACCTTC.

CDR3 in amino acids: CASSLWDRGGSPLHF. The CDR3 bases are TGTGCCAGCAGCTTATGGGACAGGGGAGGGTCACCCCTCCACTTT. This chain joins TRBV11-2 and TRBJ1-6; 10 nucleotides agree with TRBD1. The CDR3 totals 15 residues. Germline trimming cut 2 bases from V and 10 bases from J; bases unmatched to any gene: 5. Per germline, CDR1 SGHAT and CDR2 FQNNGV.

The chain uses TRBV3-1 (or the pseudogene TRBV3-2) and TRBJ1-6; D gene ambiguous. The CDR3 is made up of 18 amino acids. V lost 2 bases to trimming and J lost 0 bases, with 14 bases between them. Germline V gene sequence: CDR1 LGHDT, CDR2 YNNKEL (reference sequence). DNA for the CDR3: TGTGCCAGCAGCCAAAACAGCGGATGGAGCTCCTATAATTCACCCCTCCACTTT. As protein: CASSQNSGWSSYNSPLHF.

V gene TRBV18 combines with J gene TRBJ1-3, with D possibly being TRBD1 (6 bases). Germline V gene lookup returns CDR1 KGHSH and CDR2 LQKENI. The CDR3 consists of 22 residues. V was shortened by 5 bases and J by 0 bases, with 32 bases between the two germline ends. The CDR3 reads CASSRIPNVYRAENPSGNTIYF. The CDR3 nucleotides are TGTGCCAGCTCAAGGATCCCTAATGTTTACAGGGCCGAAAATCCCTCTGGAAACACCATATATTTT. The whole variable domain, filled in from reference TRBV18 and TRBJ1-3, reads NAGVMQNPRHLVRRRGQEARLRCSPMKGHSHVYWYRQLPEEGLKFMVYLQKENIIDESGMPKERFSAEFPKEGPSILRIQQVVRGDSAAYFCASSRIPNVYRAENPSGNTIYFGEGSWLTVV.

This clone has a handful of counts. The chain couples TRBV5-4 to TRBJ2-1, with a possible D match to TRBD1 (5 bases). Germline CDR1 and CDR2: SGHNT and YYREEE (reference sequence). There are 14 residues in the CDR3. V gave up 3 bases and J gave up 2 bases, with 9 bases separating them. CDR3 amino acids: CASSSAGTYNEQFF. In DNA form, the CDR3 reads TGTGCCAGCAGCTCTGCAGGGACCTACAATGAGCAGTTCTTC.

CDR3: CASSVRGLRSNEQFF. The CDR3 nucleotides read TGTGCCAGCAGCGTCAGGGGGCTAAGGAGTAATGAGCAGTTCTTC. This chain uses TRBV13 with TRBJ2-1; 8 bases are a match to TRBD1. V trimming: 5 bases; J trimming: 7 bases; junction bases outside the gene matches: 10. Germline V gene sequence: CDR1 PRHDT, CDR2 FYEKMQ (reference sequence). The CDR3 covers 15 residues.

The chain uses TRBV6-6 and TRBJ1-4; 10 positions agree with TRBD1. This CDR3 is 15 amino acids long. After removal of 6 bases from V and 8 bases from J, the junction contained 9 bases not matched to a gene. Germline V gives CDR1 MNHNY, CDR2 SVGAGI (reference sequence). CDR3 protein: CASSPPGQGREKLFF. CDR3 bases: TGTGCCAGCAGCCCTCCGGGACAGGGGCGGGAAAAACTGTTTTTT.

The rearrangement links TRBV15 to TRBJ2-7, with D perhaps TRBD1 (6 bases). This CDR3 is 15 amino acids long. V was trimmed by 1 base and J by 0 bases, leaving 10 bases between them. Germline assignment: CDR1 LNHNV and CDR2 YYDKDF (reference sequence). The CDR3 sequence: CATSRGQVVSYEQYF. The CDR3 DNA follows: TGTGCCACCAGCAGAGGACAGGTGGTCTCCTACGAGCAGTACTTC. Based on the CDR3 plus reference TRBV15 and TRBJ2-7, the full variable domain is DAMVIQNPRYQVTQFGKPVTLSCSQTLNHNVMYWYQQKSSQAPKLLFHYYDKDFNNEADTPDNFQSRRPNTSFCFLDIRSPGLGDTAMYLCATSRGQVVSYEQYFGPGTRLTVT.

The chain couples TRBV24-1 to TRBJ2-3; tentative D call: TRBD1 (6 bases). This CDR3 contains 15 residues. V dropped 7 bases and J dropped 2 bases, with 15 bases sitting between them. CDR1 and CDR2 (germline): KGHDR, SFDVKD. As DNA, the CDR3 is TGTGCCACCAGCGAGACGGGACAACTCACAGATACGCAGTATTTT. Translated: CATSETGQLTDTQYF.